The entry that follows covers one TCR beta chain sequence. Assay: immunoSEQ multiplex PCR; the TCRdb copy retains only in-frame clones and omits some. The repertoire holds fewer than 75,000 clones, with 75% to 90% as singletons. This entry belongs to a study of PD-L1 blockade in urothelial cancer. Study as a whole: Researchers found blood samples held a median of around 140,000 T cells.

Specified time point: pretreatment peripheral blood. It was locally advanced or metastatic urothelial carcinoma that patients had. This CDR3 is built from 16 residues. Germline V gives CDR1 MDHEN, CDR2 SYDVKM. Germline trimming cut 2 bases from V and 6 bases from J; bases unmatched to any gene: 10. The sequencing here drew on PBMCs, taken around atezolizumab (anti-PD-L1) treatment. The V and J genes are TRBV28 and TRBJ2-3, with 8 bases that match TRBD2. The source is a man in his 70s with urothelial cancer. CDR3 nucleotide sequence: TGTGCCAGCAGTTTACGCCCAGCGGGAGCGGGGGATACGCAGTATTTT. This codes for CASSLRPAGAGDTQYF.